Presented here are 8 T cell receptor beta chains from one specimen sequenced in a study of shared clonotypes between healthy human individuals. CD45RO-negative CD8 cells positively selected for CCR7 made up the naive population, which excluded terminally differentiated effector memory CD45RA+ cells. Produced via immunoSEQ multiplex PCR; TCRdb's table is partial and in-frame only. Here the sample spans 1.5 million to 2.5 million clones, approximately 94% being singletons. The material sequenced was naive CD8+ T cells sorted from blood. The receptor set was obtained from a man between 18 and 29 years old in good health.

This clone came up once. This rearrangement joins TRBV4-1 to TRBJ2-7, with D possibly TRBD2 on 6 matching bases. Per the germline V gene, CDR1 is MGHRA and CDR2 is YSYEKL. This CDR3 has 14 amino acids. The V gene lost 1 base and the J gene lost 6 bases, with 13 bases spanning the gap. CDR3 protein: CASSQARLGFEQYF. The DNA of the CDR3 is TGCGCCAGCAGCCAAGCCCGACTAGGGTTCGAGCAGTACTTC.

The CDR3 loop reads CASSSPGSPIGETQYF. The CDR3 DNA reads as TGTGCCAGCAGCTCCCCGGGCAGCCCGATTGGAGAGACCCAGTACTTC. The V and J genes are TRBV11-2 and TRBJ2-5; D remains ambiguous. V was clipped by 4 bases and J by 4 bases, with 19 bases between them. CDR3 length: 16 residues. The germline V gene encodes CDR1 SGHAT and CDR2 FQNNGV.

CDR3 region: CASSYHPAGGADTQYF. The CDR3 bases are TGTGCCAGCAGTTACCATCCAGCGGGGGGCGCAGATACGCAGTATTTT. The rearrangement uses TRBV6-6 and TRBJ2-3, with TRBD2 identical over 9 bases. The length of the CDR3 is 16 residues. Germline-derived CDR1 and CDR2 are MNHNY and SVGAGI (reference sequence). J was trimmed by 4 bases and V by 2 bases; bases with no gene match: 7.

The chain couples TRBV11-2 to TRBJ2-7; D unresolved. Per the germline V gene, CDR1 is SGHAT and CDR2 is FQNNGV. This CDR3 has 11 residues. Trimming left V 3 bases short and J 2 bases short, with 2 bases between. CDR3 region: CASSFPYEQYF. CDR3 sequence (DNA): TGTGCCAGCAGCTTTCCCTACGAGCAGTACTTC.

This clone was recorded only once. The gene calls are TRBV11-2 and TRBJ1-5; 7 bases fit TRBD1. CDR1 and CDR2 from the germline V gene are SGHAT and FQNNGV. J gave up 6 bases and V 0 bases, and 14 bases lay outside the gene matches. The CDR3 contains 18 residues. CDR3 in DNA: TGTGCCAGCAGCTTAGACTACTTGGCCGACAGGGTTGGTCAGCCCCAGCATTTT. Translated: CASSLDYLADRVGQPQHF. The variable domain in full, with the rest retrieved from reference TRBV11-2 and TRBJ1-5, is EAGVAQSPRYKIIEKRQSVAFWCNPISGHATLYWYQQILGQGPKLLIQFQNNGVVDDSQLPKDRFSAERLKGVDSTLKIQPAKLEDSAVYLCASSLDYLADRVGQPQHFGDGTRLSIL.

Points on this clone: This CDR3 is also generated by other DNA sequences in the sample. The genes are TRBV27 and TRBJ1-1, with no clear D. Between the trimmed V and J ends, which lost 0 bases and 0 bases, there was a span of 8 bases. Looked up from germline, CDR1 is MNHEY and CDR2 is SMNVEV (reference sequence). CDR3 length: 15 residues. CDR3 amino acids: CASSLSGSLNTEAFF. As DNA, the CDR3 is TGTGCCAGCAGTTTATCAGGCAGCTTGAACACTGAAGCTTTCTTT.

This chain joins TRBV9 and TRBJ2-3; 11 bases align to TRBD2. Germline trimming cut 4 bases from V and 4 bases from J; bases unmatched to any gene: 2. In germline, CDR1 is SGDLS, CDR2 YYNGEE. The CDR3 runs 14 residues. Written as DNA, the CDR3 is TGTGCCAGCAGCACTAGCGGGAGATCAGATACGCAGTATTTT. Translating it yields CASSTSGRSDTQYF. The complete variable domain, with remaining parts taken from reference TRBV9 and TRBJ2-3, reads DSGVTQTPKHLITATGQRVTLRCSPRSGDLSVYWYQQSLDQGLQFLIQYYNGEERAKGNILERFSAQQFPDLHSELNLSSLELGDSALYFCASSTSGRSDTQYFGPGTRLTVL.

This clone showed up just once. This sequence joins TRBV2 and TRBJ1-5, with TRBD1 matching over 8 bases. CDR3 length equals 14 residues. J gave up 6 bases and V 6 bases, and 7 bases lay outside the gene matches. Germline V CDR1 and CDR2: SNHLY, FYNNEI. CDR3 bases: TGTGCCAGCAGACCGACAGGGGAGGGTCAGCCCCAGCATTTT. Protein: CASRPTGEGQPQHF.